What follows are 25 T cell receptor beta chains derived from one specimen sequenced in a study of tumor-infiltrating lymphocytes in primary liver carcinoma. cDNA specific to TCR beta was made from about 550 ng of total RNA, with a constant-region primer employed for priming. Each TCR beta library was derived from three nested multiplex PCR rounds that employed slightly modified ARM-PCR. TRBV1-TRBV30 forward and Cbeta reverse primers drove the first two approximately 10-cycle rounds. TCRdb re-called the multiplex PCR reads with MiXCR, one entry per CDR3 protein. The sample lists about 200,000 distinct CDR3 sequences, almost 65% occurring once. Germline DNA was also extracted, and blood RNA was taken from unsorted whole blood. Sequenced: peripheral blood. The receptors originated from a woman aged 55-70 years with primary liver carcinoma and hepatitis B virus infection.

This clonotype was counted between two and nine times. The gene calls are TRBV5-1 and TRBJ2-1, with TRBD2 identical over 10 bases. V lost 0 bases and J lost 5; bases outside the gene matches: 2. Germline CDR1 reads SGHRS; CDR2 reads YFSETQ. The CDR3 contains 15 residues. CDR3 sequence reads: CASSLVLAGNNEQFF. For the CDR3, the DNA is TGCGCCAGCAGCTTGGTACTAGCGGGGAACAATGAGCAGTTCTTC.

With respect to this clonotype: This clone may be a read error of a much larger clone one base away. The chain joins TRBV12-3 or TRBV12-4 to TRBJ2-6; TRBD1 agrees at 9 bases. J lost 4 bases, V lost 2 bases, and 15 bases had no gene match. This CDR3 has 20 residues. CDR3 in DNA: TGTGCCAGCAGTTTATTCGTAGGGACAGGGAGGCGAAGGGGGGCCAACGTCCTGACTTTC. Amino acids: CASSLFVGTGRRRGANVLTF.

Only a few counts were recorded for this clonotype. The rearrangement links TRBV2 to TRBJ2-1; D is perhaps TRBD2 (6 bases). The CDR3 is made up of 13 amino acids. Germline-derived CDR1 and CDR2 are SNHLY and FYNNEI. V was pared by 6 bases and J by 6 bases, with 12 bases between. CDR3 in amino acids: CASRAPSANEQFF. The CDR3 DNA is TGTGCCAGCAGAGCCCCTAGCGCCAATGAGCAGTTCTTC.

This clonotype was observed many times. V is TRBV29-1 and J is TRBJ1-1; D is unclear. Germline lookup yields CDR1 SQVTM and CDR2 ANQGSEA. Trimming removed 3 bases at V and 5 bases at J, with 13 bases between. The CDR3 spans 13 residues. Written as DNA, the CDR3 is TGCAGCGTTGAGTGGCGGGGTTTGACTGAAGCTTTCTTT. This translates into CSVEWRGLTEAFF.

Note on this clonotype: A read error may be the cause here, since a much bigger clone is one base away. The genes are TRBV10-3 and TRBJ2-3; D possibly corresponds to TRBD2 (6 bases). CDR1 is ENHRY, CDR2 SYGVKD, per germline. This CDR3 comprises 16 residues. The CDR3: CAISGRGPRATDMQYF. DNA for the CDR3: TGTGCCATCAGTGGGAGGGGCCCACGGGCCACAGATATGCAGTATTTT.

For this clonotype: The junction differs from germline at one of its ends, possibly a read error. The gene calls are TRBV4-2 and TRBJ1-5, with 8 bases fitting TRBD1. CDR1 is LGHNA, CDR2 YNFKEQ, per germline. The CDR3 has 16 amino acids. CDR3 protein: CASSQVARTGLGPQHF. CDR3 sequence (DNA): TGTGCTAGCAGCCAAGTTGCCAGGACAGGGTTAGGGCCCCAGCATTTT.

About this clonotype itself: A much larger clonotype is one base distant, so this may be a read error. V and J are TRBV6-1 and TRBJ1-2; D unclear. V shed 2 bases and J shed 6 bases, with 13 bases lying between them. Germline V CDR1 and CDR2: MNHNS, SASEGT. This CDR3 region has 14 residues. CDR3 in amino acids: CASSEITRADGYTF. The CDR3 nucleotides are TGTGCCAGCAGTGAAATTACCCGCGCGGATGGCTACACCTTC.

A word on this clonotype: It is likely a read error, because the conserved phenylalanine at the end of the CDR3 is missing. The rearrangement links TRBV4-2 to TRBJ2-4; 12 bases fit TRBD2. V lost 2 bases to trimming and J lost 5 bases; unmatched junction nucleotides: 7. The CDR3 has 17 residues. Germline CDR1 LGHNA, CDR2 YNFKEQ. CDR3 coding DNA: TGTGCCAGCAGCCAACTAGCGGGAGGGCCGGGGGAAAACATTCAGTACTTA. Translating gives CASSQLAGGPGENIQYL.

In the case of this clonotype: A read error may account for a junction end that differs from germline. The rearrangement links TRBV28 to TRBJ1-5, with D unresolved. Per the germline V gene, CDR1 is MDHEN and CDR2 is SYDVKM. The CDR3 runs 14 residues. Written as DNA, the CDR3 is TGTGTCAGCAGTTTAAGGGTTAAAAATCAGCCCCAGCATTTT. Protein sequence: CVSSLRVKNQPQHF.

This clonotype was counted a few times. The chain is built from TRBV7-2 and TRBJ1-5; maybe TRBD1 (5 bases). The V gene's germline CDR1 is SGHTA and CDR2 FQGNSA. The CDR3 runs 15 residues. Deletions cut 5 bases from V and 1 base from J, with 12 bases between. CDR3 coding DNA: TGTGCCAGCAGCCCTGGGGCAGCAAGCAATCAGCCCCAGCATTTT. Protein sequence: CASSPGAASNQPQHF.

The count of this clonotype is one. One end of the junction fails to match germline, which may point to a read error. The V and J genes are TRBV11-3 and TRBJ1-6; D gene ambiguous. The CDR3 sequence is 14 residues long. The germline CDR1 and CDR2 sequences are SGHNT and YENEEA. CDR3 sequence reads: CASNRTDYNSPLLF. Here the CDR3 DNA reads TGTGCCAGCAACCGGACGGATTATAATTCACCCCTCCTCTTT.

Note on this clonotype: A much larger clone sits a single nucleotide away, making a read error possible. The rearrangement joins TRBV6-5 to TRBJ2-7; D might be TRBD1 (7 bases). The CDR3 runs to 14 residues. Germline V gene lookup returns CDR1 MNHEY and CDR2 SVGAGI. For the CDR3, the DNA is TGTGCCAACAGTCCCCAGGGGGGTGGCTACGAGCAGTACTTC. As protein: CANSPQGGGYEQYF.

This clonotype appeared once. For the CDR3, the DNA is TGCGCCAGCAGACCGGACAGAAACACTGAAGCTTTCTTT. Amino acid sequence: CASRPDRNTEAFF. The rearrangement links TRBV5-1 to TRBJ1-1; TRBD1 is a possible D gene (6 bases). The V gene's germline CDR1 is SGHRS and CDR2 YFSETQ. Trimming removed 5 bases at V and 2 bases at J, with 10 bases between. The CDR3 has 13 residues.

This clonotype was recorded many times. The CDR3 region is CASSESPGNEQYF. Here the CDR3 DNA reads TGCGCCAGCAGTGAGTCACCGGGGAATGAGCAGTACTTC. The gene calls are TRBV10-1 and TRBJ2-7; D perhaps matches TRBD2 (5 bases). The germline V and J ends were trimmed by 0 bases and 7 bases, with 10 bases remaining between them. The CDR3 loop spans 13 amino acids. From germline, CDR1 is WNHNN and CDR2 SYGVQD (reference sequence).

This clonotype was recorded at least ten times. This chain connects TRBV4-1 to TRBJ2-1, with 9 bases lining up with TRBD2. CDR3 length: 16 residues. Germline V gene sequence: CDR1 MGHRA, CDR2 YSYEKL. V shed 3 bases, J shed 3 bases, and the junction held 6 bases outside the gene matches. CDR3 amino acids: CASSQVIAGDYNEQFF. The CDR3 nucleotides are TGCGCCAGCAGCCAGGTTATAGCGGGAGACTACAATGAGCAGTTCTTC.

Concerning this clonotype itself: A junction end diverges from the germline sequence, so it may reflect a read error. The V call is TRBV4-1, the J call TRBJ2-5, with D perhaps matching TRBD1 or TRBD2 (6 bases each). This CDR3 comprises 15 residues. Looked up from germline, CDR1 is MGHRA and CDR2 is YSYEKL. The CDR3, as DNA: TGCTCCAGCAGCCAACGAGGGGGGCCAGGAGAGGCCCAGTACTTC. Protein product: CSSSQRGGPGEAQYF.

This clonotype turned up a few times. This may arise from a read error, as a much more abundant clone is one base away. The chain joins TRBV4-2 to TRBJ2-7, with D perhaps TRBD1 or TRBD2 (5 bases each). This CDR3 comprises 13 residues. CDR1 and CDR2 (germline): LGHNA, YNFKEQ. CDR3: CASSQASGQELYF. In DNA form, the CDR3 reads TGTGCCAGCAGCCAAGCTTCGGGGCAGGAGCTGTACTTC.

This chain links TRBV4-1 with TRBJ2-1; 10 positions match TRBD2. The V segment lost 7 bases and the J segment 4 bases; nucleotides outside the gene matches: 19. Germline-derived CDR1 and CDR2 are MGHRA and YSYEKL. The CDR3 sequence is 19 residues long. In nucleotides, the CDR3 is TGCGCCAGCAACCAGAGGACTAGCGGAATTTCTGGGGTTTACAATGAGCAGTTCTTC. It yields the protein CASNQRTSGISGVYNEQFF.

This clonotype was found a few times. The gene calls are TRBV28 and TRBJ2-1; 9 bases line up with TRBD2. V trimming: 6 bases; J trimming: 0 bases; junction bases outside the gene matches: 9. CDR1 and CDR2 from the germline V gene are MDHEN and SYDVKM. The CDR3 is made up of 17 amino acids. Here the CDR3 DNA reads TGTGCCAGCAGCAATCGGGCTAGCGGGGTCTCCTACAATGAGCAGTTCTTC. This codes for CASSNRASGVSYNEQFF.

This clonotype was counted once. A junction end diverges from the germline sequence, so it may reflect a read error. The V call is TRBV6-1, the J call TRBJ2-5; a possible D gene is TRBD1 (6 bases). The CDR3 spans 14 residues. Germline CDR1 and CDR2: MNHNS and SASEGT. CDR3 residues: CATSGFAGEETQYF. The CDR3 nucleotides are TGTGCCACCAGTGGGTTTGCAGGGGAGGAGACCCAGTACTTC.

The chain employs TRBV12-3 or TRBV12-4 and TRBJ2-5, with D possibly being TRBD2 (6 bases). Trimming took off 6 bases at V and 8 bases at J, with 19 bases between the two ends. The CDR3 covers 14 residues. The CDR3 region has the DNA TGTGCCAGCAGCCTACAGGACTATGTGGAAACCCAGTACTTC. It yields the protein CASSLQDYVETQYF.

J is TRBJ2-7 and V is TRBV6-5; a possible D gene is TRBD2 (6 bases). The germline V gene encodes CDR1 MNHEY and CDR2 SVGAGI. The CDR3 totals 12 residues. The V and J ends lost 7 bases and 7 bases respectively, with 14 bases between them. CDR3 region: CASNRLAGEQYF. CDR3 in DNA: TGTGCCAGCAATAGACTGGCGGGAGAGCAGTACTTC.

Worth noting for this clonotype: One end of the junction does not line up with germline, which may come from a read error. The J gene is TRBJ2-2, the V gene TRBV12-3 or TRBV12-4, with D maybe TRBD1 (6 bases). This CDR3 contains 16 residues. The CDR3 region is CTSSSPSGVNTGELFF. DNA of the CDR3: TGTACCAGCAGCTCCCCTTCAGGGGTGAACACCGGGGAGCTGTTTTTT.

Turning to this clonotype: This CDR3 fails to terminate in the conserved phenylalanine or tryptophan, so it likely reflects a read error. This chain joins TRBV11-2 and TRBJ1-1, with D uncertain. Germline assignment: CDR1 SGHAT and CDR2 FQNNGV. The CDR3 has 13 amino acids. CDR3 residues: CVSSLEVATEAFL. DNA for the CDR3: TGTGTCAGCAGCTTAGAGGTAGCGACTGAAGCTTTCTTA.

V gene TRBV29-1 combines with J gene TRBJ2-7; the D gene is possibly TRBD1 (6 bases). Per the germline V gene, CDR1 is SQVTM and CDR2 is ANQGSEA. Trimming removed 6 bases from V and 5 bases from J, with 17 bases in between. The CDR3 totals 13 residues. In DNA form, the CDR3 reads TGCAGCGTCAATACAGGGTATGTCGACGAGCAGTACTTC. Protein sequence: CSVNTGYVDEQYF.